This is a list of T cell receptor beta chains from one sample in a study of blood T cells in healthy people across ages. TCRdb re-analysed the 5' RACE reads in MiXCR, keeping a single row per CDR3 protein. The table shows 1.2 million to 1.5 million distinct CDR3 sequences, with around 59% occurring only once. Sequenced input: blood. The receptor source for this set is a man in his late teens or twenties in good health. CDR3s include the opening cysteine and the closing phenylalanine or tryptophan. A D gene is named only where the DNA matches it firmly. Clone sizes are given selectively: once, few, many, or a class where the clone is expanded.

TRBV2	-	-	TRBJ2-1	TGTGCCAGCAGGGGGGGTTCTGGTAATGAGCAGTTCTTC	CASRGGSGNEQFF
TRBV20-1	-	-	TRBJ2-7	TGCAGCCATTTCCTAGTGGGGGGGCACGAGCAGTACTTC	CSHFLVGGHEQYF
TRBV29-1	-	TRBD1	TRBJ2-5	TGCGGCGCGGGACAGGGGCCATCAATTTCCTACAATGAGCAGTACTTC	CGAGQGPSISYNEQYF
TRBV9	-	TRBD2	TRBJ2-1	TGTGCCAGCAGCGGACTTACTAGCGTCACGGTTCACAATGAGCAGTTCTTC	CASSGLTSVTVHNEQFF
TRBV20-1	-	TRBD2	TRBJ2-1	TGCAGTGCCCACGATTTCGGTCTAGCGGGTTATGAGCAGTTCTTC	CSAHDFGLAGYEQFF
TRBV29-1	-	-	TRBJ1-2	TGCAGCGTTGAGGAGATGGGGGAGGGCTACACCTTC	CSVEEMGEGYTF
TRBV29-1	-	-	TRBJ2-7	TGCAGCGTTGAAGATCCTTTCACGGGGTCCTACGAGCAGTACTTC	CSVEDPFTGSYEQYF
TRBV11-2	-	-	TRBJ2-4	TGTGCCAGCAGCTTACGCTGGCAGAAACCTAAAAACATTCAGTACTTC	CASSLRWQKPKNIQYF
TRBV6-2/TRBV6-3	few	-	TRBJ2-5	TGTGCCAGCAGTCCTGCCGGTGAGCAGTACTTC	CASSPAGEQYF
TRBV18	-	-	TRBJ2-7	TGTGCCAGCTCATTTAGCAGCCGTTCCTACGAGCAGTACTTC	CASSFSSRSYEQYF
TRBV20-1	-	-	TRBJ2-7	TGCAGTGCTAGTTTGGCATGGATGTCCTACGAGCAGTACTTC	CSASLAWMSYEQYF
TRBV4-1	-	-	TRBJ1-6	TGCGCCAGCAGCCAAATAGGCAGGGGTTCGGATTCACCCCTCCACTTT	CASSQIGRGSDSPLHF
TRBV10-3	-	-	TRBJ2-5	TGTGCCATCAGTGAAGGGGATGAGCAGTACTTC	CAISEGDEQYF
TRBV3-1	-	-	TRBJ1-2	TGTGCCAGCAGCCAAGTTGGCCCAAGTAACTATGGCTACACCTTC	CASSQVGPSNYGYTF
TRBV7-2	-	-	TRBJ1-1	TGTGCCAGCAGCCCTTGGCAGGGTGAATTTGGCACTGAAGCTTTCTTT	CASSPWQGEFGTEAFF
TRBV5-5	-	TRBD1	TRBJ1-5	TGTGCCAGCAGCCGTCTGACAGGGGCGGATCAGCCCCAGCATTTT	CASSRLTGADQPQHF
TRBV7-2	-	-	TRBJ2-3	TGTGCCAGCAGCTTAAAGGGGGGCTTTCACACAGATACGCAGTATTTT	CASSLKGGFHTDTQYF
TRBV4-1	-	-	TRBJ2-5	TGCGCCAGCAGCCTGTCGAGGGGTGAACAAGAGACCCAGTACTTC	CASSLSRGEQETQYF
TRBV28	-	TRBD1	TRBJ1-1	TGTGCCACAGTGGCAGGGGGCTTGCTCACTGAAGCTTTCTTT	CATVAGGLLTEAFF
TRBV4-3	-	-	TRBJ1-2	TGCGCCAGCAGCCAAGTGGGGAACCCCATCTACAACTATGGCTACACCTTC	CASSQVGNPIYNYGYTF
TRBV4-3	-	-	TRBJ1-2	TGCGCCAGCAGCCAGGACGGGAAGGGGTACTATGGCTACACCTTC	CASSQDGKGYYGYTF
TRBV12-3/TRBV12-4	-	TRBD2	TRBJ2-7	TGTGCCAGCAGCCCGGGACTAGCGGGAGTACACGAGCAGTACTTC	CASSPGLAGVHEQYF
TRBV20-1	once	-	TRBJ2-1	TGCAGTGCTAGAGTATTTCACCGAACCTACAATGAGCAGTTCTTC	CSARVFHRTYNEQFF
TRBV29-1	-	-	TRBJ1-1	TGCAGCGTAGGGGGTGGGGACACTGAAGCTTTCTTT	CSVGGGDTEAFF
TRBV6-5	-	-	TRBJ2-5	TGTGCCAGCGGGGCTAGCGTTCAAGAGACCCAGTACTTC	CASGASVQETQYF
TRBV6-4	few	-	TRBJ2-3	TGTGCCAGCAGTGACAATCCGGGGGTCGTGGATACGCAGTATTTT	CASSDNPGVVDTQYF
TRBV20-1	-	TRBD2	TRBJ2-1	TGCAGTCCTAGGACTAGCGGGAGGGCTGAGGATGAGCAGTTCTTC	CSPRTSGRAEDEQFF
TRBV15	few	-	TRBJ2-3	TGTGCCACCAGCAGAGATGGAGTGGCAGATACGCAGTATTTT	CATSRDGVADTQYF
TRBV27	-	-	TRBJ2-3	TGTGCCAGCAGTTTATCCGAACGACAGGTCACAGATACGCAGTATTTT	CASSLSERQVTDTQYF
TRBV20-1	few	-	TRBJ1-4	TGCAGTGCGTCGGGCGCAACTAATGAAAAACTGTTTTTT	CSASGATNEKLFF
TRBV6-1	-	-	TRBJ2-1	TGTGCCAGCAGCATAACCCACAATGAGCAGTTCTTC	CASSITHNEQFF
TRBV28	-	TRBD1	TRBJ1-2	TGTGCCAGCAGACCCATTAGGACAGGGATTTATGGCAACACCTTC	CASRPIRTGIYGNTF
TRBV27	-	TRBD2	TRBJ2-3	TGTGCCAGCAGTTTATTAGGCGGGGGGGCATCTGAGGATACGCAGTATTTT	CASSLLGGGASEDTQYF
TRBV27	few	-	TRBJ1-5	TGTGCCAGCAGTAAGCAGGGTGCCAATCAGCCCCAGCATTTT	CASSKQGANQPQHF
TRBV4-3	-	-	TRBJ2-3	TGCGCCAGCAGCCAAGATCCCGGCCCCGGCGATACGCAGTATTTT	CASSQDPGPGDTQYF
TRBV4-3	few	TRBD1	TRBJ2-7	TGCGCCAGCAGCCAAGGAACCGCGACAGGGGAGGAGCAGTACTTC	CASSQGTATGEEQYF
TRBV4-3	-	TRBD1	TRBJ2-7	TGCGCCAGCAGCCAAGACCTCCCAGGGGGCTCTTACGAGCAGTACTTC	CASSQDLPGGSYEQYF
TRBV29-1	few	-	TRBJ2-5	TGCAGCGTTAAGGCCTGGGGGAACCAAGAGACCCAGTACTTC	CSVKAWGNQETQYF
TRBV5-1	-	-	TRBJ2-2	TGCGCCAGCAGACGCGGAGGGGGTAACACCGGGGAGCTGTTTTTT	CASRRGGGNTGELFF
TRBV6-5	-	-	TRBJ2-7	TGTGCCAGCAGTTTAGGGAGCCCCGGGTACGAGCAGTACTTC	CASSLGSPGYEQYF
TRBV12-3/TRBV12-4	-	-	TRBJ2-7	TGTGCCAGCAGTTTGATCGGGAACTACGAGCAGTACTTC	CASSLIGNYEQYF
TRBV3-1	-	TRBD1	TRBJ1-4	TGTGCCAGCAGCCAAGAAAGCGGGGAAGGAGGCAGGGGGTCTAATGAAAAACTGTTTTTT	CASSQESGEGGRGSNEKLFF
TRBV12-3/TRBV12-4	few	-	TRBJ1-2	TGTGCCAGCAGTTTACTATCTAACTATGGCTACACCTTC	CASSLLSNYGYTF